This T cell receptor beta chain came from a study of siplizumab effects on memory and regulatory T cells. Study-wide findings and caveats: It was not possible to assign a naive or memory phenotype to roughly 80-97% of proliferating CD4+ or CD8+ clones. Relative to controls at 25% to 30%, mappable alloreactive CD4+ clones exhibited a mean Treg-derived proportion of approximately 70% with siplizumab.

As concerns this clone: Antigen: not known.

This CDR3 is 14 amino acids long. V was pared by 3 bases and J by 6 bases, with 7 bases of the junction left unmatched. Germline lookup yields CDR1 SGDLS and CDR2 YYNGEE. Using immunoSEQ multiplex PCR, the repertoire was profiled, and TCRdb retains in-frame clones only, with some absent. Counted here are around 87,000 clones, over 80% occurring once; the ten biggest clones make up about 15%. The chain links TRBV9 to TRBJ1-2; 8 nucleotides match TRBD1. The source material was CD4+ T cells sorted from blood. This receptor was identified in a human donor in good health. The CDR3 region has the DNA TGTGCCAGCAGCGGGCCGGACAGGGATCATGGCTACACCTTC. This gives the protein CASSGPDRDHGYTF.